The clone carrying this TCR beta chain showed up just once. Followed over time, Seattle patients had been enrolled while infection was active. The assay was immunoSEQ multiplex PCR, and TCRdb's table has in-frame clones only and misses some. This table holds approximately 270,000 clones, around 88% found once. This entry is derived from a study of blood T cell repertoires in COVID-19. For the study at large: COVID-19 samples from acute and convalescent phases originated in the United States, Italy and Spain.

This CDR3 is 16 amino acids long. Germline V gene data show CDR1 as LGHNA and CDR2 as YSLEER. V dropped 1 base and J dropped 8; count of bases not matched to a gene: 7. The rearrangement uses TRBV4-3 and TRBJ2-3; 12 bases align to TRBD2. Source material: peripheral blood. The origin of this receptor is a woman in her twenties or thirties with COVID-19, enrolled during active disease. The CDR3 DNA reads TGCGCCAGCAGCCAAGGACTAGCGGGGGCGTGGGTTACGCAGTATTTT. Its protein is CASSQGLAGAWVTQYF.